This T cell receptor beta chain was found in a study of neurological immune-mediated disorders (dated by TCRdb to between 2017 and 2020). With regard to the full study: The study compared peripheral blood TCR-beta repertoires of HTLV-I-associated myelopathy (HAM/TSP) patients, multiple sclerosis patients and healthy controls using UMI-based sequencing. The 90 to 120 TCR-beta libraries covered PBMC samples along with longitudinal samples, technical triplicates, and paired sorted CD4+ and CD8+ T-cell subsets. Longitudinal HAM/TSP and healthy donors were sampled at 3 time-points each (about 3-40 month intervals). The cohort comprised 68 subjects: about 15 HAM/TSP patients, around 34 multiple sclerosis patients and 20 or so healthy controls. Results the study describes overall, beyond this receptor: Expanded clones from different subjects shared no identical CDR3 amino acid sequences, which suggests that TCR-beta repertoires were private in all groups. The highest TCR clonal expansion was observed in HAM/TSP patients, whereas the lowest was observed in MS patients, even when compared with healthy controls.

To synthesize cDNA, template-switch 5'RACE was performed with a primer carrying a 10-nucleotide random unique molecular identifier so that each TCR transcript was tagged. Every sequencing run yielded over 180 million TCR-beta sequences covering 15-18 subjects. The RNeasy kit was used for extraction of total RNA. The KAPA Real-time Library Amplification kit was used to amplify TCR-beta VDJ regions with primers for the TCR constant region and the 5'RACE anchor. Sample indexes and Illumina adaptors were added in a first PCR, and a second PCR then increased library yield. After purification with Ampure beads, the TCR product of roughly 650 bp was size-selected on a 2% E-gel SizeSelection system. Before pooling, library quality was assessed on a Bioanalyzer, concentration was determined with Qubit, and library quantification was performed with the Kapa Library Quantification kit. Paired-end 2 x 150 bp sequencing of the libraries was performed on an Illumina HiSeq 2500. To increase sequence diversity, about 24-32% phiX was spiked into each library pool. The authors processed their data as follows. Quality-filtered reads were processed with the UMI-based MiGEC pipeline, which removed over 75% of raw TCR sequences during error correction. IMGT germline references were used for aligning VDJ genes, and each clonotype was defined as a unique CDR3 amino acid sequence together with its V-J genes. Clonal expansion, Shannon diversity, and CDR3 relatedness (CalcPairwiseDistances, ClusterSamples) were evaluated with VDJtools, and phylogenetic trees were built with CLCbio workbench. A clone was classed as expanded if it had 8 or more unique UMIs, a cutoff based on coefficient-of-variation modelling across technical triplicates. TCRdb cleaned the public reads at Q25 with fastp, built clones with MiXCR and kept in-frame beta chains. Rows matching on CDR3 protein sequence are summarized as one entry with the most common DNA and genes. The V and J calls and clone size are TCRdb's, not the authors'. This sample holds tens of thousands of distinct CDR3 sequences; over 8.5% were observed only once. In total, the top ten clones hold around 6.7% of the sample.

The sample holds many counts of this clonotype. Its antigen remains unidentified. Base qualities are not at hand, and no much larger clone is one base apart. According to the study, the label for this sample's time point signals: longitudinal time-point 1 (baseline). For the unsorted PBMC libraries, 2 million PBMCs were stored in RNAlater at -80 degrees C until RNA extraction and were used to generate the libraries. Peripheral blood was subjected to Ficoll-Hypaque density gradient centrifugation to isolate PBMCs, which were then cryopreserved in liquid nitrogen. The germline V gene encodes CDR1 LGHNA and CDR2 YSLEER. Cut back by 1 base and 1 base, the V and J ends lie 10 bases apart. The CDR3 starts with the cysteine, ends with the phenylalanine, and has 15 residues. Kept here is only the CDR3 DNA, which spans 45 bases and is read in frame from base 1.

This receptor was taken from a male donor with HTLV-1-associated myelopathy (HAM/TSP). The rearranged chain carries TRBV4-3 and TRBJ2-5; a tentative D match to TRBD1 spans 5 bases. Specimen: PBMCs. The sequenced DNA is TGCGCCAGCAGCCAAGCCAGGGCCCTCCAAGAGACCCAGTACTTC. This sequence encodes CASSQARALQETQYF.